Shown below are 17 T cell receptor beta chains from a single sample sequenced in a study of cytomegalovirus exposure and HLA in healthy donors. PCR primers comprised 60 Vbeta and 13 Jbeta primers. Sequenced by immunoSEQ multiplex PCR; TCRdb stores in-frame clones only, minus some. This table holds about 140,000 clones, roughly 73% found once. The sequenced material came from PBMCs. The receptors originated from a man younger than 35 in good health and CMV-seropositive.

V gene TRBV14 combines with J gene TRBJ2-1; TRBD2 matches at 10 bases. Trimming at V came to 1 base and at J to 7 bases, leaving 4 bases not matched to a gene. Germline V lookup: CDR1 SGHDN, CDR2 FVKESK. The CDR3 runs to 15 residues. The CDR3 sequence: CASSQVVLAGNEQFF. The CDR3 nucleotides read TGTGCCAGCAGCCAAGTAGTACTAGCGGGAAATGAGCAGTTCTTC.

J is TRBJ2-7 and V is TRBV27; D may be TRBD2 (5 bases). The CDR3 consists of 15 residues. Trimming stripped 7 bases from V and 7 bases from J, with 23 bases between. In germline, CDR1 is MNHEY, CDR2 SMNVEV (reference sequence). CDR3 sequence reads: CASTPGKPRDDEQYF. The CDR3 DNA follows: TGTGCCAGCACCCCTGGAAAACCCCGGGATGATGAGCAGTACTTC.

V usage is TRBV7-2 and J usage is TRBJ2-3; no clear D gene. V lost 1 base and J 4 bases, leaving 12 bases between the germline ends. There are 15 residues in the CDR3. Germline assignment: CDR1 SGHTA and CDR2 FQGNSA. CDR3 residues: CASSLVSSQPDTQYF. As DNA, the CDR3 is TGTGCCAGCAGCTTAGTCTCTAGTCAGCCAGATACGCAGTATTTT.

The CDR3, as DNA: TGCGCCAGCAGCCAAGTGGGATTCAGGGATCGGAACACCATATATTTT. This gives the protein CASSQVGFRDRNTIYF. The rearrangement joins TRBV4-1 to TRBJ1-3, with D maybe TRBD1 (5 bases). V dropped 1 base and J dropped 7 bases, with 17 bases sitting between them. The CDR3 is made up of 16 amino acids. CDR1 and CDR2 (germline): MGHRA, YSYEKL.

V and J are TRBV4-1 and TRBJ2-2; no definite D call. Germline V gene sequence: CDR1 MGHRA, CDR2 YSYEKL. Trimming shortened V by 1 base and J by 4 bases, and 7 bases separated the two germline ends. The CDR3 is 14 residues long. The CDR3 loop reads CASSQVGGTGELFF. As DNA, the CDR3 is TGCGCCAGCAGCCAAGTTGGCGGCACCGGGGAGCTGTTTTTT.

This clone occurred a few times. The chain links TRBV2 to TRBJ1-4; D unclear. This CDR3 region has 15 residues. Trimming took 6 bases from V and 7 from J, leaving 18 bases between them. The germline V gene has CDR1 SNHLY and CDR2 FYNNEI. The CDR3 spells CASRGWGIRGEKLFF. In DNA form, the CDR3 reads TGTGCCAGCAGAGGATGGGGTATACGGGGTGAAAAACTGTTTTTT. The full variable domain, rest sourced from reference TRBV2 and TRBJ1-4, is EPEVTQTPSHQVTQMGQEVILRCVPISNHLYFYWYRQILGQKVEFLVSFYNNEISEKSEIFDDQFSVERPDGSNFTLKIRSTKLEDSAMYFCASRGWGIRGEKLFFGSGTQLSVL.

The V call is TRBV27, the J call TRBJ2-5, with TRBD1 as a possible D gene (6 bases). V was pared by 2 bases and J by 5 bases, with 21 bases between. Looked up from germline, CDR1 is MNHEY and CDR2 is SMNVEV (reference sequence). This CDR3 is built from 17 residues. In DNA, the CDR3 is TGTGCCAGCAGTTTAGGGCAGGGGCAAATCCACAGGGAGACCCAGTACTTC. It specifies CASSLGQGQIHRETQYF.

The chain employs TRBV19 and TRBJ2-7; 9 nucleotides align to TRBD1. The CDR3 totals 15 residues. The junction had 11 bases not matched to a gene; V was cut back by 8 bases and J by 3 bases. Germline V CDR1 and CDR2: LNHDA, SQIVND (reference sequence). The CDR3 is CASSNQGQGIYEQYF. The CDR3 DNA sequence: TGTGCCAGTTCAAACCAGGGACAGGGTATCTACGAGCAGTACTTC.

This clone appeared a few times. The chain links TRBV28 to TRBJ2-5, with 7 bases aligning to TRBD2. J gave up 2 bases and V 4 bases, and 4 bases lay outside the gene matches. CDR3 size: 14 residues. Germline lookup yields CDR1 MDHEN and CDR2 SYDVKM. The CDR3, as DNA: TGTGCCAGCAGTTGGGCTAGCGGACAAGAGACCCAGTACTTC. Protein sequence: CASSWASGQETQYF.

The chain carries TRBV11-2 and TRBJ2-7, with TRBD1 matching over 9 bases. The junction had 4 bases not matched to a gene; V was cut back by 6 bases and J by 4 bases. From germline, CDR1 is SGHAT and CDR2 FQNNGV. The CDR3 has 13 amino acids. CDR3 sequence (DNA): TGTGCCAGCAGGGGACAGGGACCTTACGAGCAGTACTTC. Translated: CASRGQGPYEQYF.

The V gene is TRBV5-5, the J gene TRBJ2-6; no reliable D call. The CDR3 consists of 17 residues. The V and J ends lost 1 base and 1 base respectively, with 12 bases between them. Germline CDR1 is SGHKS and CDR2 is YYEKEE (reference sequence). CDR3 nucleotide sequence: TGTGCCAGCAGCTTGTCTTCTCTGACTTCTGGGGCCAACGTCCTGACTTTC. Its translation is CASSLSSLTSGANVLTF. Full variable domain (missing parts from reference TRBV5-5 and TRBJ2-6): DAGVTQSPTHLIKTRGQQVTLRCSPISGHKSVSWYQQVLGQGPQFIFQYYEKEERGRGNFPDRFSARQFPNYSSELNVNALLLGDSALYLCASSLSSLTSGANVLTFGAGSRLTVL.

V and J are TRBV11-2 and TRBJ1-4, with 7 bases identical to TRBD1. Losses at the gene ends were 5 bases for V and 4 bases for J; bases not matched to a gene: 7. The V gene's germline CDR1 is SGHAT and CDR2 FQNNGV. The CDR3 sequence is 15 residues long. The CDR3 DNA is TGTGCCAGCAGCCGGCGACAGGGCCATAATGAAAAACTGTTTTTT. This encodes CASSRRQGHNEKLFF.

The genes are TRBV30 and TRBJ2-7, with a tentative D call TRBD1 (5 bases). CDR1 is GTSNPN and CDR2 is SVGIG in the germline V gene (reference sequence). V was shortened by 0 bases and J by 3 bases, with 12 bases between the two germline ends. The CDR3 is made up of 14 amino acids. For the CDR3, the DNA is TGTGCCTGGAGTGTAGGGCAGGGAATCTACGAGCAGTACTTC. This encodes CAWSVGQGIYEQYF.

The rearrangement uses TRBV5-6 and TRBJ2-1, with TRBD2 identical over 12 bases. Germline CDR1 and CDR2: SGHDT and YYEEEE. The CDR3 has 16 residues. Trimming removed 2 bases from V and 3 bases from J; junction bases left unmatched: 3. The CDR3 region is CASSFWTSGNYNEQFF. The CDR3 region has the DNA TGTGCCAGCAGCTTTTGGACTAGCGGGAACTACAATGAGCAGTTCTTC.

The chain couples TRBV14 to TRBJ1-1; no clear D gene. The CDR3 is 15 residues long. CDR1 and CDR2 (germline): SGHDN, FVKESK. The V end lost 1 base, the J end lost 3 bases, and 12 bases lay between the germline ends. The CDR3 bases are TGTGCCAGCAGCCAAGTGCCCGGGAAGGACACTGAAGCTTTCTTT. Its translation: CASSQVPGKDTEAFF.

The rearrangement uses TRBV18 and TRBJ1-2; 10 bases are a match to TRBD1. V gave up 3 bases and J gave up 8 bases; unmatched junction bases: 9. The CDR3 spans 15 residues. Germline V lookup: CDR1 KGHSH, CDR2 LQKENI. The CDR3 DNA sequence: TGTGCCAGCTCACCGGGGACAGGGGACCGGAGGGGCTACACCTTC. Translated, it gives CASSPGTGDRRGYTF.

The V call is TRBV10-1, the J call TRBJ1-1, with a tentative D call TRBD1 (6 bases). CDR1 is WNHNN, CDR2 SYGVQD, per germline (reference sequence). CDR3 length: 13 amino acids. The V end lost 6 bases, the J end lost 5 bases, and 13 bases lay between the germline ends. As DNA, the CDR3 is TGCGCCAGCAGCGAACAGGGATCGACTGAAGCTTTCTTT. The encoded protein is CASSEQGSTEAFF.